Listed below are T cell receptor beta chains from one sample, sequenced in a study of blood T cell repertoires in COVID-19. TCRdb's copy holds only in-frame clones and misses some; the assay was immunoSEQ multiplex PCR. The top ten hold approximately 2% of the sample, which has 250,000 or so clones, less than 85% seen once. The material sequenced was PBMCs or T cells enriched from blood (not recorded which). The receptors come from a man in his 60s who had recovered from COVID-19. The CDR3 runs from the conserved cysteine through the conserved F or W. The D gene is left open where the match is weak. For some rows the clone size is stated as once, few or many, or as a class when expanded; others skip it.

clone size,V gene,D gene,J gene,CDR3 DNA,CDR3 protein
.,TRBV11-3,TRBD1,TRBJ2-7,TGTGCCAGCAGCGCCCACAGGGGCGAGCAGTACTTC,CASSAHRGEQYF
once,TRBV27,.,TRBJ1-5,TGTGCCAGCAGTGCCGGGGGTAGGGGCAATCAGCCCCAGCATTTT,CASSAGGRGNQPQHF
.,TRBV5-1,.,TRBJ2-7,TGCGCCAGCAGCTTGGTGGCTCAAGAGCAGTACTTC,CASSLVAQEQYF
.,TRBV18,TRBD1,TRBJ2-7,TGTGCCAGCTCATCCACCGGGACAGGGGGCTACGAGCAGTACTTC,CASSSTGTGGYEQYF
.,TRBV5-1,.,TRBJ1-1,TGCGCCAGCAGCTTGGATGGGGAGCCCAGGATGGGGGAAGCTTTCTTT,CASSLDGEPRMGEAFF
.,TRBV2,.,TRBJ1-1,TGTGCCAGCATTAACAGGGTTGGGGCTTTCTTT,CASINRVGAFF
.,TRBV30,.,TRBJ1-1,TGTGCCTGGACGGGGTACACTGAAGCTTTCTTT,CAWTGYTEAFF
.,TRBV3-1/TRBV3-2,.,TRBJ2-2,TGTGCCAGCAGCCAAGGGGGAGCCGGGGAGCTGTTTTTT,CASSQGGAGELFF
.,TRBV29-1,.,TRBJ1-5,TGCAGCGCCAGACAGGCTGGGGGGCCCCAGCATTTT,CSARQAGGPQHF
.,TRBV5-1,.,TRBJ2-3,TGCGCCAGCAGCTTGTGGGGCGAGGGCACAGATACGCAGTATTTT,CASSLWGEGTDTQYF
.,TRBV7-9,TRBD1,TRBJ2-1,TGTGCCAGCAGCTTGTATGGGACAGCCGGGGATGAGCAGTTCTTC,CASSLYGTAGDEQFF
.,TRBV29-1,TRBD2,TRBJ2-1,TGCAGCGTAGGAGCGGGGGGGCTTTACAATGAGCAGTTCTTC,CSVGAGGLYNEQFF
.,TRBV11-1,.,TRBJ2-3,TGTGCCAGCAGCCCAGGACAGAGCACAGATACGCAGTATTTT,CASSPGQSTDTQYF
.,TRBV5-1,TRBD1,TRBJ1-5,TGCGCCAGCAGCTTGGACAGGGCGACAGGGCAGCCCCAGCATTTT,CASSLDRATGQPQHF
.,TRBV19,.,TRBJ1-2,TGTGCCAGTAGTGGGCTACAGGGCCCCTATGGCTACACCTTC,CASSGLQGPYGYTF
.,TRBV11-2,.,TRBJ1-1,TGTGCCAGCAGCTTTAACAGGGTTGGAACTGAAGCTTTCTTT,CASSFNRVGTEAFF
.,TRBV5-4,.,TRBJ2-7,TGTGCCAGCAGCTTGGGTAACAGGGCAACCTACGAGCAGTACTTC,CASSLGNRATYEQYF
.,TRBV3-1/TRBV3-2,TRBD1,TRBJ1-5,TGTGCCAGCAGCCATCGGACAGGGAATCAGCCCCAGCATTTT,CASSHRTGNQPQHF
.,TRBV27,.,TRBJ1-4,TGTGCCAGCAGTTTCAGGGGCTTGGGTAATGAAAAACTGTTTTTT,CASSFRGLGNEKLFF
.,TRBV11-2,.,TRBJ1-6,TGTGCCAGCAGCTTAGGTCAGGGGATGATAGGCCTCCACTTT,CASSLGQGMIGLHF
once,TRBV6-5,TRBD1,TRBJ2-7,TGTGCCAGCAGTTACGGGACAGGGGAAAGTTGGTACGAGCAGTACTTC,CASSYGTGESWYEQYF
.,TRBV6-5,.,TRBJ1-5,TGTGCCAGCAGTTACTCAGGCGGCGGCAATCAGCCCCAGCATTTT,CASSYSGGGNQPQHF
.,TRBV7-9,.,TRBJ2-7,TGTGCCAGCAGCTTAGTTCGCGGTCACGAGCAGTACTTC,CASSLVRGHEQYF
.,TRBV4-2,TRBD2,TRBJ2-5,TGTGCCAGCAGCCAATTCCTAGCGGAAGAGACCCAGTACTTC,CASSQFLAEETQYF
.,TRBV24-1,.,TRBJ1-1,TGTGCCACCAGATACAGGGACGGGACTGAAGCTTTCTTT,CATRYRDGTEAFF
.,TRBV27,TRBD1,TRBJ1-1,TGTGCCAGCAAGGGGGCGAACACTGAAGCTTTCTTT,CASKGANTEAFF
.,TRBV7-3,.,TRBJ2-2,TGTGCCAGCAGCGCGAGGGGGGCGGGGGTATACACCGGGGAGCTGTTTTTT,CASSARGAGVYTGELFF
.,TRBV14,TRBD1,TRBJ2-7,TGTGCCAGCAGCCGAACAGGGGATGCCCCCTCCTACGAGCAGTACTTC,CASSRTGDAPSYEQYF
.,TRBV24-1,.,TRBJ1-2,TGTGCCACCAGTGACACGGGACGGAGGGTGGGAGGCTACACCTTC,CATSDTGRRVGGYTF
.,TRBV6-5,TRBD2,TRBJ2-7,TGTGCCAGCACCCTAGCGGACTACGAGCAGTACTTC,CASTLADYEQYF
.,TRBV25-1,TRBD1,TRBJ2-7,TGTGCCAGCAGTGAAGGGCAGGGGGCTCGCGAGCAGTACTTC,CASSEGQGAREQYF
.,TRBV3-1/TRBV3-2,TRBD1,TRBJ2-2,TGTGCCAGCAAGCTCGGGACAGGGGTTGCCGGGGAGCTGTTTTTT,CASKLGTGVAGELFF
.,TRBV2,TRBD1,TRBJ2-5,TGTGCCAGCAGGCGGCAGGGGGCTGTGGAGACCCAGTACTTC,CASRRQGAVETQYF
.,TRBV13,.,TRBJ1-6,TGTGCCAGTTCCCTGGGGGCAGGCCTTTTACCCCTCCACTTT,CASSLGAGLLPLHF
.,TRBV29-1,.,TRBJ1-1,TGCAGCGTTGAGCCAGTGACAGGAGGAAAAGCTTTCTTT,CSVEPVTGGKAFF